This T cell receptor (beta chain) came from a study of blood T cells in healthy people across ages. With regard to this clonotype: The antigen is not known.

Study-wide findings and caveats: Samples with more naive T cells showed higher observed beta diversity. Naive CD4+ cells and diversity were both higher in long-lived donors than in aged donors.

The CDR3 is made up of 15 amino acids. Looked up from germline, CDR1 is SGHTA and CDR2 is FQGTGA. Trimming cost V 4 bases and J 6 bases; bases outside gene matches: 12. Alongside a J-beta primer mix, a sample-barcoded 5' primer served in a second PCR lasting 7 to 11 cycles. Each cDNA molecule was tagged by a template-switch adaptor that had 12 random nucleotides. TCRdb re-derived calls from the 5' RACE reads in MiXCR, one entry per CDR3 protein. This table has fewer than 900,000 distinct CDR3 sequences, roughly 34% appearing once. The receptor was derived from a man younger than 35 in good health. The chain is built from TRBV7-3 and TRBJ2-7, with 7 bases identical to TRBD2. The material sequenced was blood. CDR3 sequence reads: CASSSLPGLPSEQYF. CDR3 sequence (DNA): TGTGCCAGCAGCTCCCTCCCGGGACTACCCTCCGAGCAGTACTTC. Filled out from reference TRBV7-3 and TRBJ2-7, the complete variable domain reads GAGVSQTPSNKVTEKGKYVELRCDPISGHTALYWYRQSLGQGPEFLIYFQGTGAADDSGLPNDRFFAVRPEGSVSTLKIQRTERGDSAVYLCASSSLPGLPSEQYFGPGTRLTVT.